This T cell receptor beta chain was captured by sequencing in a study of glioma-infiltrating T cells. Whole-study results and caveats: Gliomas, especially low-grade, showed above-expected tissue-blood divergence; non-neoplastic patients showed below. CDR3 overlap between tissue and blood was very small.

TCR alpha and beta CDR3 regions were amplified from RNA using iRepertoire nested multiplex PCR. Input was roughly 100-450 ng of tissue mRNA or PBMC total RNA. TCRdb reprocessed the multiplex PCR reads with MiXCR, giving one entry per CDR3 protein. The sample includes over 130,000 distinct CDR3 sequences, about 39% of them seen just once. Germline assignment: CDR1 MNHEY and CDR2 SMNVEV (reference sequence). The CDR3 covers 13 residues. Trimming took off 3 bases at V and 7 bases at J, with 12 bases between the two ends. Worth noting for this clonotype: The antigen is not known.

This chain links TRBV27 with TRBJ2-5; D not certain. The TCR was taken from a human donor with low-grade glioma or glioblastoma, undergoing nonglioma brain surgery, or in good health (not recorded which). The specimen was glioma tissue, nonneoplastic brain tissue, or PBMCs (not recorded which). The CDR3 spells CASSLWGTSTQYF. In DNA, the CDR3 is TGTGCCAGCAGTTTGTGGGGAACTTCGACCCAGTACTTC.